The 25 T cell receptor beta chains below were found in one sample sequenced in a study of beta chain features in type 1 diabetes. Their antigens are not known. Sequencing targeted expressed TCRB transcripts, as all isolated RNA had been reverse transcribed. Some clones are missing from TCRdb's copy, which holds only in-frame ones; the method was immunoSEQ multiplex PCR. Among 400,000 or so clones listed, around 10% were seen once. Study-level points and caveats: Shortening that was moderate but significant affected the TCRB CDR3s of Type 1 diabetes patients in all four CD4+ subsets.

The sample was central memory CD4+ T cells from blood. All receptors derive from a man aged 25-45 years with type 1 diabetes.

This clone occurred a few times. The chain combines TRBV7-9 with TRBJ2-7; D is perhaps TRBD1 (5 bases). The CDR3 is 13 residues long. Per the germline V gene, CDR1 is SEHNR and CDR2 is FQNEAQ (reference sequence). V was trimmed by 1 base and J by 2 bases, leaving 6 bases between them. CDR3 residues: CASSLVGAYEQYF. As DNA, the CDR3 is TGTGCCAGCAGCTTAGTAGGGGCCTACGAGCAGTACTTC.

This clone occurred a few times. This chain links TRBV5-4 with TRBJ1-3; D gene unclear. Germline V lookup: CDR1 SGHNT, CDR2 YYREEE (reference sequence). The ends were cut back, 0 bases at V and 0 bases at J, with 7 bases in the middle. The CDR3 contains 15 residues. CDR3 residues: CASSLVGSSGNTIYF. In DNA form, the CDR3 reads TGTGCCAGCAGCTTGGTGGGGTCCTCTGGAAACACCATATATTTT.

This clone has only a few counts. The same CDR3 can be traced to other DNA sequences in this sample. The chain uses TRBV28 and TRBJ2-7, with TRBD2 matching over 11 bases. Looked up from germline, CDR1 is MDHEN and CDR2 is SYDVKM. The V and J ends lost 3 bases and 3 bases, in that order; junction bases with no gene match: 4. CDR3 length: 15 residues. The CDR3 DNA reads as TGTGCCAGCAGTTTGAGTACTAGCGGGAGCTACGAGCAGTACTTC. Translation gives CASSLSTSGSYEQYF.

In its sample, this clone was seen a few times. CDR3 sequence reads: CASSLLARTGSSGLLGDTQYF. Here the CDR3 DNA reads TGCGCCAGCAGCCTCCTGGCGAGGACAGGATCTTCGGGGCTCTTGGGAGATACGCAGTATTTT. The rearrangement uses TRBV4-1 and TRBJ2-3, with TRBD1 matching 7 bases. The CDR3 runs 21 residues. Trimming at V came to 4 bases and at J to 5 bases, leaving 27 bases not matched to a gene. Germline assignment: CDR1 MGHRA and CDR2 YSYEKL.

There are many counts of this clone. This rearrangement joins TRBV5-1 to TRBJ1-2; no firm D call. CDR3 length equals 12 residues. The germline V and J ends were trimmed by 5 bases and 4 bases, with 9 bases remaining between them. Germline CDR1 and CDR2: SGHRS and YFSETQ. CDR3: CASSESGYGYTF. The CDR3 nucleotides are TGCGCCAGCAGTGAGAGTGGCTATGGCTACACCTTC.

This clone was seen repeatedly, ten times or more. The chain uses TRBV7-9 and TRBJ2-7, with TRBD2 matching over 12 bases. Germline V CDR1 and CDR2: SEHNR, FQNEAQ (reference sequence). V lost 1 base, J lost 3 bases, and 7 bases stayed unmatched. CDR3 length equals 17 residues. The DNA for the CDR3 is TGTGCCAGCAGCTTAGGTCTAGCGGGAGGGCCGGGCTACGAGCAGTACTTC. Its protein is CASSLGLAGGPGYEQYF.

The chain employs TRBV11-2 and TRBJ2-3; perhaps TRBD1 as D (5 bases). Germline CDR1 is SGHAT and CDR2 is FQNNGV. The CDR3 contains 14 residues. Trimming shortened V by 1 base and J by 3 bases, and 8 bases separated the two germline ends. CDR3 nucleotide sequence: TGTGCCAGCAGCTTAGCTTGGACAACAGATACGCAGTATTTT. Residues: CASSLAWTTDTQYF.

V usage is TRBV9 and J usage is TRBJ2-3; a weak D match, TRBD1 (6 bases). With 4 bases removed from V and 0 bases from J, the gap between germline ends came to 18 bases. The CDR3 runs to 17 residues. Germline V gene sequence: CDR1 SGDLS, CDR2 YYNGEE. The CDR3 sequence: CASSPQIGGYSTDTQYF. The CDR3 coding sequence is TGTGCCAGCAGCCCCCAAATAGGGGGTTATAGCACAGATACGCAGTATTTT.

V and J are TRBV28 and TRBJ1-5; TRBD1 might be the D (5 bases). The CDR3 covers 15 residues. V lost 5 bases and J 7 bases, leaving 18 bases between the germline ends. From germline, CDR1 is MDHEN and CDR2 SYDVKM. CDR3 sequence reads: CASSPYGTRDQPQHF. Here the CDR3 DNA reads TGTGCCAGCAGTCCCTACGGGACGAGGGACCAGCCCCAGCATTTT.

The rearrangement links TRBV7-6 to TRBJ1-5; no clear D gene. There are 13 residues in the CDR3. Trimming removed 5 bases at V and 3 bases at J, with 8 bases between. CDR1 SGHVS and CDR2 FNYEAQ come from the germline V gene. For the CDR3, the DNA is TGTGCCAGCAGCCCCGCGGACAATCAGCCCCAGCATTTT. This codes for CASSPADNQPQHF.

The CDR3 loop is CASSPGNQETQYF. CDR3 bases: TGTGCCAGCAGCCCGGGGAACCAAGAGACCCAGTACTTC. The chain has TRBV7-7 and TRBJ2-5; D possibly corresponds to TRBD2 (5 bases). From germline, CDR1 is SSHAT and CDR2 FNYEAQ (reference sequence). This CDR3 has 13 residues. V lost 5 bases, J lost 0 bases, and 7 bases lay in between.

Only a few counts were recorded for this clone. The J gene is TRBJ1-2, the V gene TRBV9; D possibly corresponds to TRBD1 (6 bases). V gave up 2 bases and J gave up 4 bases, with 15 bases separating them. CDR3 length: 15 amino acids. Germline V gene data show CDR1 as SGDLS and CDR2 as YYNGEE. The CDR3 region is CASSVAGTSFYGYTF. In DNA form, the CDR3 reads TGTGCCAGCAGCGTGGCCGGGACAAGTTTCTATGGCTACACCTTC.

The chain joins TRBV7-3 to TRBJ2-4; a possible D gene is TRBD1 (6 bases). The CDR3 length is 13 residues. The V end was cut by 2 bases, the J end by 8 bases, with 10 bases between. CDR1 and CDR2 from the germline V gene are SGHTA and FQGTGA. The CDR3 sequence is CASSLPGVDIQYF. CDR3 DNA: TGTGCCAGCAGCTTACCAGGGGTGGACATTCAGTACTTC. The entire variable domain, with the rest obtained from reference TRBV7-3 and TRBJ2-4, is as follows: GAGVSQTPSNKVTEKGKYVELRCDPISGHTALYWYRQSLGQGPEFLIYFQGTGAADDSGLPNDRFFAVRPEGSVSTLKIQRTERGDSAVYLCASSLPGVDIQYFGAGTRLSVL.

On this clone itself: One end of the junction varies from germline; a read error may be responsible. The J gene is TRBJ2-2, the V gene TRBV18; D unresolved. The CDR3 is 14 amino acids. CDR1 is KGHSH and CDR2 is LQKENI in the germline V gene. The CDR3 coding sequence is TGTGCCAGCTCGCCACAAAGAGACACCGGGGAGCTGTTTTTT. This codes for CASSPQRDTGELFF.

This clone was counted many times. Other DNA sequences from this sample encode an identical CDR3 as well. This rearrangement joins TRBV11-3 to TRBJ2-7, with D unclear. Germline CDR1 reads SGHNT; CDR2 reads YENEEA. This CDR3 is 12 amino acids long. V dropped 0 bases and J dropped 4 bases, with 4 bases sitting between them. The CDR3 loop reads CASSLEGYEQYF. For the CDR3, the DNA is TGTGCCAGCAGCTTAGAGGGGTACGAGCAGTACTTC. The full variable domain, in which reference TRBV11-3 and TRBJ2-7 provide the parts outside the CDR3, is EAGVVQSPRYKIIEKKQPVAFWCNPISGHNTLYWYLQNLGQGPELLIRYENEEAVDDSQLPKDRFSAERLKGVDSTLKIQPAELGDSAVYLCASSLEGYEQYFGPGTRLTVT.

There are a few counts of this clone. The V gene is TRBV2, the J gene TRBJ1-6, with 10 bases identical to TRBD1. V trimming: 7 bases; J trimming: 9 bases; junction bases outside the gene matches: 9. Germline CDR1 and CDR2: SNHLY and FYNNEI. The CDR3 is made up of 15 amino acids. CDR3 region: CASKTGDRGGSPLHF. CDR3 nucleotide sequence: TGTGCCAGCAAAACAGGGGACAGGGGAGGTTCACCCCTCCACTTT. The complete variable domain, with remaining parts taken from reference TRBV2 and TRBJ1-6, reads EPEVTQTPSHQVTQMGQEVILRCVPISNHLYFYWYRQILGQKVEFLVSFYNNEISEKSEIFDDQFSVERPDGSNFTLKIRSTKLEDSAMYFCASKTGDRGGSPLHFGNGTRLTVT.

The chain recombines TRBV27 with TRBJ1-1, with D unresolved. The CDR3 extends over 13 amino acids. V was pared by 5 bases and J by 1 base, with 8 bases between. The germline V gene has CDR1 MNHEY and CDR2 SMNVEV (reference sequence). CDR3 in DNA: TGTGCCAGCAGTATCTTTCCGAACACTGAAGCTTTCTTT. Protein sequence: CASSIFPNTEAFF.

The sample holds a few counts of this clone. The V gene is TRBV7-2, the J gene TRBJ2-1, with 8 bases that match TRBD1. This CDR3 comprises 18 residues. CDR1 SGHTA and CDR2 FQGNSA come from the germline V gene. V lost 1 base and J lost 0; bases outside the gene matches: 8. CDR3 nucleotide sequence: TGTGCCAGCAGCTTAGAACAGGGGGGTTCGAGCTCCTACAATGAGCAGTTCTTC. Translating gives CASSLEQGGSSSYNEQFF.

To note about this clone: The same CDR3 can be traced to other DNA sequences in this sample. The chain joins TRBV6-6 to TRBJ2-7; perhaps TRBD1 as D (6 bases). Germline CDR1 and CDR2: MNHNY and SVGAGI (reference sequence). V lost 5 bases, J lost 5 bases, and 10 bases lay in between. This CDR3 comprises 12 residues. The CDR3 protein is CASSPTGDEQYF. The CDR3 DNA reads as TGTGCCAGCAGTCCGACAGGCGACGAGCAGTACTTC.

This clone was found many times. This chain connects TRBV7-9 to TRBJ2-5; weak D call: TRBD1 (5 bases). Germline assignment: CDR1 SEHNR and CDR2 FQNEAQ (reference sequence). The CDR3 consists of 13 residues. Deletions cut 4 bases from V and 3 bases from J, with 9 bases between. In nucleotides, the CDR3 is TGTGCCAGCAGCTCCGGCAGGGAAGAGACCCAGTACTTC. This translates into CASSSGREETQYF.

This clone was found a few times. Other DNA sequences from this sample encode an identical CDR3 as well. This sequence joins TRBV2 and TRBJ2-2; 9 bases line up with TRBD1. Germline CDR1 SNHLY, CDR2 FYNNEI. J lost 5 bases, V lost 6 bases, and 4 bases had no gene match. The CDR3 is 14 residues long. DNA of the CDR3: TGTGCCAGCAGCGGACAGGGGAATACCGGGGAGCTGTTTTTT. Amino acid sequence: CASSGQGNTGELFF.

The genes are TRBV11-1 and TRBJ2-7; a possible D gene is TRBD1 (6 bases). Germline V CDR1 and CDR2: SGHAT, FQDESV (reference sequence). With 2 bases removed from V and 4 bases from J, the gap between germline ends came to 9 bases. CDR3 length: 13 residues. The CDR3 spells CASSLYREYEQYF. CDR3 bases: TGTGCCAGCAGCTTATACAGGGAGTACGAGCAGTACTTC.

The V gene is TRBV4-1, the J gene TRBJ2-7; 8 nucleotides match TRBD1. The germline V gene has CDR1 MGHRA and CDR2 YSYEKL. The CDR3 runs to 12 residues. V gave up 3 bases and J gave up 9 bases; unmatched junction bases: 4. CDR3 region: CASSQPQGGQYF. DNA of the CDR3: TGCGCCAGCAGCCAGCCACAGGGGGGGCAGTACTTC.

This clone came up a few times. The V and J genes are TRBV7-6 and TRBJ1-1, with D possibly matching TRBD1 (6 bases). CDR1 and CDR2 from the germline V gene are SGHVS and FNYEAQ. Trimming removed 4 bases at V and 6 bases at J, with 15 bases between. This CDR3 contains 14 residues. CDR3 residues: CASSSIQGIAEAFF. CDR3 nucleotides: TGTGCCAGCAGCTCTATTCAGGGGATCGCTGAAGCTTTCTTT.

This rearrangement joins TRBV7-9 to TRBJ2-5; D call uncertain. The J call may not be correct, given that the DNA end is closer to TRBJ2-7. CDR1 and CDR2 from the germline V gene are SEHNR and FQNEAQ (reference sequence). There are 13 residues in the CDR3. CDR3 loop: CASSSTPSYEQYF. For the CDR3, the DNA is TGTGCCAGCAGCTCTACCCCGTCCTACGAGCAGTACTTC.